A selection of T cell receptor beta chains follows, all from one sample in a study of blood T cell repertoires in COVID-19. Produced via immunoSEQ multiplex PCR; TCRdb's table is partial and in-frame only. The sample has about 230,000 clones, 70% to 90% seen once. Sequenced sample: PBMCs or T cells enriched from blood (not recorded which). All receptors derive from a woman in her 50s in a cohort exposed to, infected with or recovered from COVID-19 (not recorded which). The CDR3 runs from the conserved cysteine through the conserved F or W. The D gene is left open where the match is weak. Part of the rows lack a size; the others show once, few, many or a class for expanded clones.

TRBV4-3	TRBJ1-2	13	.	.	TGCGCCAGCAAGTATGAGGGCGGCTATGGCTACACCTTC	CASKYEGGYGYTF
TRBV7-2	TRBJ1-3	15	.	TRBD1	TGTGCCAGCAGCTCCAGGGGGCGCGGTGGAAACACCATATATTTT	CASSSRGRGGNTIYF
TRBV5-5	TRBJ1-2	15	.	TRBD1	TGTGCCAGCAGCTTGGCCGGGACAGGGAACTATGGCTACACCTTC	CASSLAGTGNYGYTF
TRBV29-1	TRBJ1-2	13	few	TRBD1	TGCAGCGTTGAGGAACAGGGGTTCGGGGGCTACACCTTC	CSVEEQGFGGYTF
TRBV4-2	TRBJ2-3	15	once	.	TGTGCCAGCAGCCAAGAGGCGGGGAGCACAGATACGCAGTATTTT	CASSQEAGSTDTQYF
TRBV4-1	TRBJ1-2	19	.	.	TGCGCCAGCAGCCAAGCCCTGGGCAGGGGCCGTCGACCCGCTTATGGCTACACCTTC	CASSQALGRGRRPAYGYTF
TRBV9	TRBJ2-2	14	.	.	TGTGCCAGCAGCGTAGTCTGGAACACCGGGGAGCTGTTTTTT	CASSVVWNTGELFF
TRBV6-2/TRBV6-3	TRBJ1-2	14	few	TRBD1	TGTGCCAGCAGTCAACAGGGGGCTGGGTATGGCTACACCTTC	CASSQQGAGYGYTF
TRBV30	TRBJ1-4	15	.	.	TGTGCCTGGACCAATCCGGGGGCAACTAATGAAAAACTGTTTTTT	CAWTNPGATNEKLFF
TRBV13	TRBJ2-2	14	.	.	TGTGCCACCCGCCGCGTAGGAGACACCGGGGAGCTGTTTTTT	CATRRVGDTGELFF
TRBV2	TRBJ1-2	13	once	.	TGTGCCAGCAGTTACAGGGTTAACTATGGCTACACCTTC	CASSYRVNYGYTF
TRBV18	TRBJ1-6	13	.	.	TGTGCCAGCTCACCATGGCCTAATTCACCCCTCCACTTT	CASSPWPNSPLHF
TRBV29-1	TRBJ2-2	12	few	.	TGCAGCGTTGCGGGGTCTGGTGCGGAGCTGTTTTTT	CSVAGSGAELFF
TRBV20-1	TRBJ2-3	11	few	.	TGCAGTGCCCCGAGCCCAAATACGCAGTATTTT	CSAPSPNTQYF
TRBV7-2	TRBJ2-5	14	once	.	TGTGCCAGCAGCTTAGAGTGGGCGCAAGAGACCCAGTACTTC	CASSLEWAQETQYF
TRBV5-1	TRBJ2-2	17	.	TRBD2	TGCGCCAGCAGCTTGGCCGGGGGGGCCCTCGGCACCGGGGAGCTGTTTTTT	CASSLAGGALGTGELFF
TRBV15	TRBJ1-4	13	.	TRBD1	TGTGCCACCCGGACAGGGGGCGGCGAAAAACTGTTTTTT	CATRTGGGEKLFF
TRBV7-2	TRBJ2-3	18	.	TRBD2	TGTGCCAGCAGCTTAACGATACTAGCGGGGGCCGGGGGAGATACGCAGTATTTT	CASSLTILAGAGGDTQYF
TRBV5-1	TRBJ2-2	15	.	TRBD2	TGCGCCAGCAGCCCGGGACTAGTCTCCACCGGGGAGCTGTTTTTT	CASSPGLVSTGELFF
TRBV10-3	TRBJ2-7	14	.	TRBD2	TGTGCCATCAGTGACTGGGGAGGGATGTACGAGCAGTACTTC	CAISDWGGMYEQYF
TRBV3-1/TRBV3-2	TRBJ1-1	14	.	.	TGTGCCAGCAGCCAAGTTCGGGGAAGGACTGAAGCTTTCTTT	CASSQVRGRTEAFF
TRBV9	TRBJ2-1	15	.	.	TGTGCCAGCAGCGTAGCTGGGCGGGGAGGCGATGAGCAGTTCTTC	CASSVAGRGGDEQFF
TRBV5-1	TRBJ1-4	15	.	.	TGCGCCAGCAGCTTGGGTTCAGGATCTAATGAAAAACTGTTTTTT	CASSLGSGSNEKLFF
TRBV7-9	TRBJ2-7	13	few	TRBD1	TGTGCCAGCAGCCCCAGGGGGCCCTACGAGCAGTACTTC	CASSPRGPYEQYF
TRBV4-1	TRBJ2-5	15	.	.	TGCGCCAGCAGGAGAGCGGGCGGGTTACAAGAGACCCAGTACTTC	CASRRAGGLQETQYF
TRBV7-6	TRBJ1-5	17	.	TRBD1	TGTGCCAGCAGCTTAGGGGGCGACAGGGGAAACAATCAGCCCCAGCATTTT	CASSLGGDRGNNQPQHF
TRBV28	TRBJ2-7	10	once	.	TGTGCCAGCAGTCGTTACGAGCAGTACTTC	CASSRYEQYF
TRBV18	TRBJ2-4	16	.	TRBD1	TGTGCCAGCTCACCACAAACCAGGGGGCAAGGTGACATTCAGTACTTC	CASSPQTRGQGDIQYF
TRBV7-2	TRBJ1-4	16	.	.	TGTGCCAGCAGCTTAGGTCACTACCGTGTCGGGGAAAAACTGTTTTTT	CASSLGHYRVGEKLFF
TRBV19	TRBJ1-2	14	.	TRBD1	TGTGCCAGTAGTGCACAGGGGGGAGGCTATGGCTACACCTTC	CASSAQGGGYGYTF